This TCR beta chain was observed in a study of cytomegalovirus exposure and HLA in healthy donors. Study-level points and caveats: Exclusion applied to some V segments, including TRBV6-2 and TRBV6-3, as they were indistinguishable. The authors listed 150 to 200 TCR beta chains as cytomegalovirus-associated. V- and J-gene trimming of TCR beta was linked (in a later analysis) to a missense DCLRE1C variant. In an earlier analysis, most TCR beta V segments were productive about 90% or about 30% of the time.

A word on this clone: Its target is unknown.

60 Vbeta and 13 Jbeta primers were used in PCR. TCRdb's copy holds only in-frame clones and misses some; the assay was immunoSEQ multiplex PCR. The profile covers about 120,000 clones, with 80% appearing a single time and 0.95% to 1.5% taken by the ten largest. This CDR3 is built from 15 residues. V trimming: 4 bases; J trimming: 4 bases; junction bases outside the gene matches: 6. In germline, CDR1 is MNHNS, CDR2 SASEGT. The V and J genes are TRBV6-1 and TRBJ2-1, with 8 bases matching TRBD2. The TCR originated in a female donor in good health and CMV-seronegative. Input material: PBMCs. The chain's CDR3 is CASSGPGGPYNEQFF. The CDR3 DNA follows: TGTGCCAGCAGTGGACCGGGAGGGCCTTACAATGAGCAGTTCTTC.